One TCR beta chain is described in this entry. Treatment: roughly 18 received Ad26.COV2.S at low or high dose, single or two shots; roughly 5 received placebo; per-sample allocation not given. Repertoires come from day 63 after the first vaccine or placebo injection. In Boston, an adult donor aged 18-55 years took part. This specimen belongs to a study of Ad26.COV2.S vaccination and SARS-CoV-2 variants. Germline V gives CDR1 SGHNT, CDR2 YENEEA. V lost 3 bases to trimming and J lost 5 bases, with 11 bases between them. The CDR3 is 13 residues long. Sequenced by immunoSEQ multiplex PCR; TCRdb stores in-frame clones only, minus some. The sample includes roughly 350,000 clones, around 88% of them seen just once.

The rearrangement joins TRBV11-3 to TRBJ2-7, with D possibly being TRBD2 (6 bases). This TCR was recovered from a person aged 18-65 years who received the Ad26.COV2.S COVID-19 vaccine or a placebo. Sequences were derived from peripheral blood, sampled in a trial of Ad26.COV2.S vaccine versus placebo. This CDR3 is CASSFSGEDEQYF. CDR3 bases: TGTGCCAGCAGCTTCTCGGGGGAGGACGAGCAGTACTTC.